This T cell receptor (beta chain) was documented in a study of T cell changes during pregnancy in multiple sclerosis. V was clipped by 5 bases and J by 5 bases, with 10 bases between them. Germline V gene lookup returns CDR1 SGHDN and CDR2 FVKESK. The CDR3 totals 13 residues. The repertoire was sequenced with immunoSEQ multiplex PCR; TCRdb's copy has only in-frame clones and lacks some. The sample lists roughly 93,000 clones, approximately 92% occurring once. The sequencing here drew on peripheral blood, taken after pregnancy. The chain uses TRBV14 and TRBJ2-1; a possible D gene is TRBD1 (6 bases). The sequence came from a female donor with multiple sclerosis, enrolled in a pregnancy study. DNA of the CDR3: TGTGCCAGCAGCTATACAGGGAACAATGAGCAGTTCTTC. Translating gives CASSYTGNNEQFF. The entire variable domain, with the rest obtained from reference TRBV14 and TRBJ2-1, is as follows: EAGVTQFPSHSVIEKGQTVTLRCDPISGHDNLYWYRRVMGKEIKFLLHFVKESKQDESGMPNNRFLAERTGGTYSTLKVQPAELEDSGVYFCASSYTGNNEQFFGPGTRLTVL.